The TCR beta chain described here comes from a study of T cell responses to AZD1222 COVID-19 vaccine. Study-wide results and caveats: Spike-wide coverage was observed for vaccine-associated CD4 TCRs, with dominant responses at 160-218 and 743-854. Repertoires were obtained only post-peak T cell response. The sample set comprised mostly white British donors with more females, and clonal diversity was possibly underestimated.

The data were produced by immunoSEQ multiplex PCR, yet TCRdb's version contains in-frame clones alone and is incomplete. Of about 76,000 clones in the sample, around nine tenths were seen once. Trimming left V 4 bases short and J 3 bases short, with 7 bases between. The V gene's germline CDR1 is MNHNY and CDR2 SVGAGI (reference sequence). The CDR3 contains 12 residues. On this clone itself: Its antigen is unknown.

Sample: peripheral blood, taken on day 0 of AZD1222 vaccination. The receptor was derived from an adult in good health. V is TRBV6-6 and J is TRBJ2-7; D possibly corresponds to TRBD1 (5 bases). CDR3 residues: CASSSTDYEQYF. The CDR3 DNA follows: TGTGCCAGCAGTTCGACAGACTACGAGCAGTACTTC.